The clone carrying this T cell receptor beta chain turned up a few times. As yet, its antigen is unknown. This sample was included in a study of T cells in Graves' hyperthyroidism and ophthalmopathy. Study results and caveats: Most expanded thyroid clonotypes above 0.001 also appeared in blood. The model identified upcoming ophthalmopathy a median approximately six months ahead of onset.

Template material for amplifying TCR beta CDR3 regions consisted of RNA transcripts. RT-PCR in the first round (using the HTBI primer set) targeted the TCR CDR3. TCRdb re-analysed the multiplex PCR reads in MiXCR, keeping a single row per CDR3 protein. Among a few hundred thousand distinct CDR3 sequences listed, 15% to 18% were seen once. The V end was cut by 1 base, the J end by 0 bases, with 5 bases between. The CDR3 spans 14 residues. Exclusion followed for patients with uncontrolled infection, other autoimmune disease, pregnancy or lactation. Diagnoses were made from clinical symptoms, serum measures (thyroxine and TRAb), thyroid ultrasound and orbital computed tomography.

This rearrangement joins TRBV12-3 or TRBV12-4 to TRBJ2-3; D uncertain. This clonotype was obtained from a woman younger than 30 with Graves' hyperthyroidism. What was sequenced was blood. For the CDR3, the DNA is TGTGCCAGCAGTTTAGGCATCAGCACAGATACGCAGTATTTT. Amino acids: CASSLGISTDTQYF.